This TCR beta chain derives from a study of T cells in Graves' hyperthyroidism and ophthalmopathy. Diagnoses were made from clinical symptoms, serum measures (thyroxine and TRAb), thyroid ultrasound and orbital computed tomography. This clonotype was counted ten times or more. The J segment lost 7 bases and the V segment lost 4 bases, leaving 11 bases of the junction unmatched. This CDR3 has 15 amino acids. Germline CDR1 is SGDLS and CDR2 is YYNGEE. RNA transcripts gave rise to amplified TCR beta CDR3 regions. HTBI primers were used for first-round RT-PCR of the TCR CDR3. Each CDR3 protein gets one entry after TCRdb re-called the multiplex PCR reads with MiXCR. The sample yields about 360,000 distinct CDR3 sequences, 15% to 19% seen once.

The sequenced material came from blood. This clonotype was obtained from a woman under 30 with Graves' hyperthyroidism that later progressed to Graves' ophthalmopathy. V gene TRBV9 combines with J gene TRBJ1-5; 7 nucleotides agree with TRBD1. CDR3 region: CASSPGGPNWQPQHF. The CDR3 DNA reads as TGTGCCAGCAGCCCAGGGGGACCTAATTGGCAGCCCCAGCATTTT.